Listed here are 23 T cell receptor beta chains from one sample, sequenced in a study of blood T cells in healthy people across ages. A second PCR, run for about 7 to 11 cycles, used a sample-barcoded 5' primer plus a J-beta primer mix. In TCRdb, the 5' RACE reads were re-called with MiXCR into one record per CDR3 protein. The top ten clones hold under 35% of a sample with roughly 700,000 distinct CDR3 sequences, about half of them seen once. The material sequenced was blood. The receptors come from an older woman in good health.

The chain combines TRBV20-1 with TRBJ2-7; weak D call: TRBD2 (5 bases). Germline V gives CDR1 DFQATT, CDR2 SNEGSKA (reference sequence). Trimming shortened V by 1 base and J by 2 bases, and 9 bases separated the two germline ends. The CDR3 sequence is 13 residues long. The CDR3 DNA reads TGCAGTGCTAGAGCAACGGGGACCTACGAGCAGTACTTC. Residues: CSARATGTYEQYF.

This rearrangement joins TRBV27 to TRBJ2-7; 7 positions agree with TRBD2. The CDR3 extends over 14 amino acids. Germline-derived CDR1 and CDR2 are MNHEY and SMNVEV (reference sequence). Trimming took 6 bases from V and 2 from J; bases not matched to a gene: 7. The CDR3 here is CASRLALKTYEQYF. CDR3 sequence (DNA): TGTGCCAGCAGACTAGCGCTAAAGACCTACGAGCAGTACTTC.

In its sample, this clonotype was seen a few times. The chain links TRBV20-1 to TRBJ2-3, with no clear D. Germline V lookup: CDR1 DFQATT, CDR2 SNEGSKA (reference sequence). The CDR3 spans 12 residues. Trimming removed 7 bases at V and 3 bases at J, with 11 bases between. CDR3 residues: CSVNLRTDTQYF. CDR3 nucleotides: TGCAGTGTGAACCTAAGGACAGATACGCAGTATTTT.

This rearrangement joins TRBV6-1 to TRBJ2-6, with 9 bases aligning to TRBD1. The CDR3 is 18 amino acids. Germline CDR1 is MNHNS and CDR2 is SASEGT. J was trimmed by 0 bases and V by 10 bases; bases with no gene match: 13. The CDR3 loop reads CANRHRDRALSGANVLTF. The DNA of the CDR3 is TGTGCCAACAGACACCGGGACAGGGCACTCTCTGGGGCCAACGTCCTGACTTTC.

The chain recombines TRBV10-3 with TRBJ2-1; D possibly corresponds to TRBD1 (6 bases). The germline V gene encodes CDR1 ENHRY and CDR2 SYGVKD. CDR3 length: 17 amino acids. Trimming left V 2 bases short and J 1 base short, with 15 bases between. CDR3 protein: CAISEGGVSNSYNEQFF. In DNA, the CDR3 is TGTGCCATCAGTGAGGGGGGCGTGAGTAATTCCTACAATGAGCAGTTCTTC.

The J gene is TRBJ2-5, the V gene TRBV5-1, with 10 positions matching TRBD1. The J call may be faulty, since TRBJ2-7 better matches the DNA end. Per germline, CDR1 SGHRS and CDR2 YFSETQ. The CDR3 has 14 amino acids. The CDR3 DNA reads TGCGCCAGCAGTTTAGTGACAGGGGGCCGCGAGCAGTACTTC. Protein: CASSLVTGGREQYF.

In this sample, this clonotype turned up a few times. The chain links TRBV6-2 or TRBV6-3 to TRBJ2-7; 9 bases line up with TRBD1. Germline trimming cut 4 bases from V and 3 bases from J; bases unmatched to any gene: 7. The CDR3 covers 15 residues. Germline V lookup: CDR1 MNHEY, CDR2 SVGEGT. This CDR3 is CASSFLQGADYEQYF. Here the CDR3 DNA reads TGTGCCAGCAGTTTCCTACAGGGGGCTGACTACGAGCAGTACTTC.

The chain couples TRBV18 to TRBJ2-1; 7 bases are shared with TRBD1. This CDR3 region has 16 residues. The ends lost 3 bases at V and 6 bases at J; junction bases unmatched: 11. Per the germline V gene, CDR1 is KGHSH and CDR2 is LQKENI. The CDR3, as DNA: TGTGCCAGCTCACCCCCCGGGACAGAGTTTCTCAATGAGCAGTTCTTC. It specifies CASSPPGTEFLNEQFF.

This clonotype appeared once. The chain uses TRBV11-3 and TRBJ2-1, with D perhaps being TRBD1 or TRBD2 (6 bases each). Germline CDR1 and CDR2: SGHNT and YENEEA. Trimming removed 6 bases from V and 10 bases from J, with 19 bases in between. CDR3 length equals 14 residues. CDR3 sequence: CASSPIRGAPEQFF. The CDR3 DNA sequence: TGTGCCAGCAGTCCAATAAGGGGGGCGCCGGAGCAGTTCTTC.

The chain employs TRBV27 and TRBJ2-7; possible D gene TRBD1, 6 bases. The CDR3 loop spans 14 amino acids. The V and J ends lost 4 bases and 3 bases respectively, with 13 bases between them. CDR1 MNHEY and CDR2 SMNVEV come from the germline V gene (reference sequence). This chain's CDR3 is CASSYRETNYEQYF. Here the CDR3 DNA reads TGTGCCAGCAGTTACAGGGAAACGAACTACGAGCAGTACTTC.

The chain links TRBV12-3 or TRBV12-4 to TRBJ2-6; D possibly corresponds to TRBD2 (5 bases). The CDR3 runs 15 residues. The V end lost 6 bases, the J end lost 1 base, and 10 bases lay between the germline ends. The CDR3 protein is CASSPGVSGANVLTF. CDR3 nucleotide sequence: TGTGCCAGCAGCCCCGGGGTTTCTGGGGCCAACGTCCTGACTTTC.

This clonotype came up many times. The gene calls are TRBV10-3 and TRBJ2-7; possible D gene TRBD1, 7 bases. The V end was cut by 7 bases, the J end by 7 bases, with 17 bases between. CDR3 length: 13 residues. The germline CDR1 and CDR2 sequences are ENHRY and SYGVKD. Here the CDR3 reads CAITGTQGGEQYF. The CDR3, as DNA: TGTGCCATCACAGGCACCCAGGGGGGTGAGCAGTACTTC.

This chain's CDR3 is CASSVESSRVPNEQFF. CDR3 in DNA: TGTGCCAGCAGCGTAGAGTCTAGCCGAGTTCCCAATGAGCAGTTCTTC. The rearrangement uses TRBV9 and TRBJ2-1; D is perhaps TRBD2 (5 bases). Germline V CDR1 and CDR2: SGDLS, YYNGEE. V gave up 0 bases and J gave up 6 bases, with 16 bases separating them. The CDR3 sequence is 16 residues long.

In its sample, this clonotype was seen a few times. This rearrangement joins TRBV29-1 to TRBJ2-3; D remains ambiguous. The CDR3 is 14 residues long. V was clipped by 7 bases and J by 0 bases, with 14 bases between them. Germline CDR1 is SQVTM and CDR2 is ANQGSEA. The CDR3 is CSARLQRSTDTQYF. CDR3 DNA sequence: TGCAGCGCCCGACTTCAGAGAAGCACAGATACGCAGTATTTT.

Points on this clonotype: At one of its ends the junction is not consistent with the germline gene, which may arise from a read error. The rearrangement links TRBV18 to TRBJ2-7; 9 bases are shared with TRBD2. Germline V CDR1 and CDR2: KGHSH, LQKENI. The CDR3 runs to 15 residues. CDR3 loop: CASSQVAGVSYGQYF. The CDR3 region has the DNA TGTGCCAGCTCACAAGTAGCGGGAGTCTCCTACGGGCAGTACTTC.

The rearrangement joins TRBV4-1 to TRBJ2-3; 7 bases fit TRBD1. The length of the CDR3 is 15 residues. The germline gives CDR1 MGHRA, CDR2 YSYEKL. J lost 8 bases, V lost 0 bases, and 8 bases had no gene match. CDR3 nucleotides: TGCGCCAGCAGCCAAGAACCCTCGACAGGGCGTACGCAGTATTTT. This encodes CASSQEPSTGRTQYF.

The chain couples TRBV7-2 to TRBJ2-7; 13 positions agree with TRBD2. CDR3 length: 15 amino acids. The germline V gene has CDR1 SGHTA and CDR2 FQGNSA. V dropped 5 bases and J dropped 5; count of bases not matched to a gene: 6. DNA of the CDR3: TGTGCCAGCAGCCGGACTAGCGGGGGATGGGACGAGCAGTACTTC. Residues: CASSRTSGGWDEQYF.

The J gene is TRBJ1-2, the V gene TRBV7-2, with D maybe TRBD1 (6 bases). Germline assignment: CDR1 SGHTA and CDR2 FQGNSA. Trimming cost V 3 bases and J 4 bases, with 12 bases left between them. The CDR3 extends over 14 amino acids. This chain's CDR3 is CASSLSQGSYGYTF. In DNA form, the CDR3 reads TGTGCCAGCAGCTTGTCACAGGGAAGCTATGGCTACACCTTC.

This clonotype turned up a few times. J is TRBJ1-2 and V is TRBV20-1; D is ambiguous. Looked up from germline, CDR1 is DFQATT and CDR2 is SNEGSKA (reference sequence). This CDR3 has 13 residues. Trimming cost V 4 bases and J 8 bases, with 17 bases left between them. CDR3 in DNA: TGCAGTGCTACCCCGAGTGGGGAAGTGGGCTACACCTTC. Translation: CSATPSGEVGYTF.

V gene TRBV7-3 combines with J gene TRBJ2-2; D might be TRBD2 (6 bases). Per germline, CDR1 SGHTA and CDR2 FQGTGA. The V end lost 4 bases, the J end lost 6 bases, and 18 bases lay between the germline ends. CDR3 length: 16 amino acids. CDR3 sequence (DNA): TGTGCCAGCAGCTCGACTAGTAGTGGGTTGGCCGGGGAGCTGTTTTTT. It is translated as CASSSTSSGLAGELFF.

On this clonotype: A read error may produce the germline difference seen at one junction end. The chain joins TRBV12-3 or TRBV12-4 to TRBJ2-7; unclear D gene. This CDR3 region has 15 residues. The CDR3 DNA reads as TGCGCCAGCAGTTTCCAGGACCCGCCGTCCTACGAGCAGTACTTC. It is translated as CASSFQDPPSYEQYF.

This clonotype was counted once. The chain is built from TRBV11-2 and TRBJ1-1; D is possibly TRBD1 (5 bases). Germline V gene sequence: CDR1 SGHAT, CDR2 FQNNGV. The CDR3 runs to 14 residues. The V gene lost 8 bases and the J gene lost 2 bases, with 15 bases spanning the gap. The CDR3 nucleotides read TGTGCCAGCGGCTCGCGGACAAGCAACACTGAAGCTTTCTTT. Its translation is CASGSRTSNTEAFF.

This chain links TRBV6-2 or TRBV6-3 with TRBJ2-1, with 7 bases identical to TRBD1. The CDR3 covers 15 residues. The germline CDR1 and CDR2 sequences are MNHEY and SVGEGT. After removal of 7 bases from V and 0 bases from J, the junction contained 6 bases not matched to a gene. The CDR3 nucleotides read TGTGCCAGCACGGGGACAGAGAGCTCCTACAATGAGCAGTTCTTC. Amino acids: CASTGTESSYNEQFF.